These T cell receptor beta chains were read from a single sample in a study of shared clonotypes between healthy human individuals. Libraries were prepared by immunoSEQ multiplex PCR; TCRdb keeps only in-frame clonotypes and omits some of them. The data contain under 2,500,000 clones, more than 90% of them singletons. The sample was naive CD4+ T cells sorted from blood. The receptor source for this set is a man aged 18 to 29 in good health. The CDR3 runs from the conserved cysteine through the conserved F or W. D genes are given only for firm matches. Expanded clones are given a class, and other clones once, few, many or no size at all.

size: .; V: TRBV20-1; J: TRBJ2-5; length: 10; D: .; DNA: TGCAGTGCTATCGGAGAGACCCAGTACTTC; CDR3: CSAIGETQYF
size: .; V: TRBV4-1; J: TRBJ1-2; length: 15; D: .; DNA: TGCGCCAGCAGCCAAGATGAGGCGGGGCCCTATGGCTACACCTTC; CDR3: CASSQDEAGPYGYTF
size: .; V: TRBV13; J: TRBJ2-4; length: 13; D: TRBD2; DNA: TGTGCCAGCAGTCATCCGAGCGGGAGGGCCCTGCACTTC; CDR3: CASSHPSGRALHF
size: .; V: TRBV27; J: TRBJ1-1; length: 15; D: .; DNA: TGTGCCAGCAGTATGGGGGGGGTGGCGAACACTGAAGCTTTCTTT; CDR3: CASSMGGVANTEAFF
size: few; V: TRBV6-5; J: TRBJ1-6; length: 14; D: TRBD1; DNA: TGTGCCAGCAGTATTTACGGACAGGGGATGACCCTCCACTTT; CDR3: CASSIYGQGMTLHF
size: .; V: TRBV28; J: TRBJ2-6; length: 17; D: .; DNA: TGTGCCAGCAGTTTATTGGTGCTCTCCTCTGGGGCCAACGTCCTGACTTTC; CDR3: CASSLLVLSSGANVLTF
size: .; V: TRBV21-1; J: TRBJ2-7; length: 16; D: .; DNA: TGTGCCAGCAGCAAAAGGCGGGGGACAGGGGGCTACGAGCAGTACTTC; CDR3: CASSKRRGTGGYEQYF
size: once; V: TRBV9; J: TRBJ2-5; length: 13; D: .; DNA: TGTGCCAGCAGCGTGGCAGTTCAAGAGACCCAGTACTTC; CDR3: CASSVAVQETQYF
size: .; V: TRBV6-5; J: TRBJ1-1; length: 11; D: .; DNA: TGTGCCAGCATTTCGGACACTGAAGCTTTCTTT; CDR3: CASISDTEAFF
size: .; V: TRBV5-1; J: TRBJ2-7; length: 15; D: .; DNA: TGCGCCAGCAGCTTGGAAGGACTTGAACCCGACGAGCAGTACTTC; CDR3: CASSLEGLEPDEQYF
size: once; V: TRBV6-1; J: TRBJ2-5; length: 13; D: .; DNA: TGTGCCAGCAGTGAAGGGTCTTGGGAGACCCAGTACTTC; CDR3: CASSEGSWETQYF
size: .; V: TRBV27; J: TRBJ2-1; length: 13; D: .; DNA: TGTGCCAGCAGTTCGACTGCCTACAATGAGCAGTTCTTC; CDR3: CASSSTAYNEQFF
size: .; V: TRBV11-2; J: TRBJ2-7; length: 15; D: .; DNA: TGTGCCAGCAGCTTAGAACCGGGTTCTTCCTACGAGCAGTACTTC; CDR3: CASSLEPGSSYEQYF
size: .; V: TRBV5-1; J: TRBJ2-3; length: 14; D: .; DNA: TGCGCCAGCAGCAGGGAGCAGGTCAGCGGTACGCAGTATTTT; CDR3: CASSREQVSGTQYF
size: .; V: TRBV5-6; J: TRBJ2-5; length: 15; D: TRBD1; DNA: TGTGCCAGCAGCTTGAACAGGGGGCGCCAAGAGACCCAGTACTTC; CDR3: CASSLNRGRQETQYF
size: .; V: TRBV6-5; J: TRBJ1-3; length: 15; D: .; DNA: TGTGCCAGCAGTTACTCTCAGGGCTCTGGAAACACCATATATTTT; CDR3: CASSYSQGSGNTIYF
size: .; V: TRBV19; J: TRBJ2-3; length: 13; D: TRBD1; DNA: TGTGCCAGTACCGGACAGGGCACAGATACGCAGTATTTT; CDR3: CASTGQGTDTQYF
size: .; V: TRBV29-1; J: TRBJ2-7; length: 16; D: TRBD2; DNA: TGCAGCGCCGGAGGGCTAGCGGGGGCCCTCTCCTACGAGCAGTACTTC; CDR3: CSAGGLAGALSYEQYF
size: few; V: TRBV18; J: TRBJ1-1; length: 13; D: .; DNA: TGTGCCAGCTCACCCTACAGGGTCCCTGAAGCTTTCTTT; CDR3: CASSPYRVPEAFF
size: .; V: TRBV18; J: TRBJ2-1; length: 15; D: TRBD1; DNA: TGTGCCAGCTCACCAAGACAGGGGGACTACAATGAGCAGTTCTTC; CDR3: CASSPRQGDYNEQFF
size: .; V: TRBV18; J: TRBJ1-6; length: 14; D: .; DNA: TGTGCCAGCTCACCACCGCCCGGGAATTCACCCCTCCACTTT; CDR3: CASSPPPGNSPLHF
size: .; V: TRBV7-2; J: TRBJ2-7; length: 12; D: .; DNA: TGTGCCAGCAGCTCGTACAAATACGAGCAGTACTTC; CDR3: CASSSYKYEQYF
size: .; V: TRBV2; J: TRBJ1-1; length: 13; D: .; DNA: TGTGCCAGCAGTACGAGGGAAACAGGGGAAGCTTTCTTT; CDR3: CASSTRETGEAFF
size: .; V: TRBV5-1; J: TRBJ2-1; length: 14; D: TRBD2; DNA: TGCGCCAGCAGCGAGGGACTAGCCTACAATGAGCAGTTCTTC; CDR3: CASSEGLAYNEQFF
size: .; V: TRBV6-6; J: TRBJ1-6; length: 16; D: .; DNA: TGTGCCAGCAGTTACATTTATAGCTCCTATAATTCACCCCTCCACTTT; CDR3: CASSYIYSSYNSPLHF
size: .; V: TRBV29-1; J: TRBJ2-7; length: 12; D: TRBD1; DNA: TGCAGCGTTGAGACAGGGGGAAACGAGCAGTACTTC; CDR3: CSVETGGNEQYF
size: .; V: TRBV11-2; J: TRBJ2-3; length: 14; D: .; DNA: TGTGCCAGCAGCTTAATGCTCAGCACAGATACGCAGTATTTT; CDR3: CASSLMLSTDTQYF
size: once; V: TRBV30; J: TRBJ1-6; length: 15; D: TRBD1; DNA: TGTGCCTGGAGCTTCGGGGCCCCAGGGGGTTCACCCCTCCACTTT; CDR3: CAWSFGAPGGSPLHF
size: .; V: TRBV7-2; J: TRBJ2-7; length: 14; D: TRBD1; DNA: TGTGCCAGCAGCTCCGGGACAGGGACCTACGAGCAGTACTTC; CDR3: CASSSGTGTYEQYF
size: .; V: TRBV29-1; J: TRBJ2-1; length: 11; D: .; DNA: TGCAGCGTTGAGGGGTACAATGAGCAGTTCTTC; CDR3: CSVEGYNEQFF
size: .; V: TRBV29-1; J: TRBJ2-7; length: 11; D: .; DNA: TGCAGCGTTGAAGGTTTGGTCGAGCAGTACTTC; CDR3: CSVEGLVEQYF
size: .; V: TRBV11-2; J: TRBJ1-1; length: 13; D: TRBD1; DNA: TGTGCCAGCAGTGACAGGGACAACACTGAAGCTTTCTTT; CDR3: CASSDRDNTEAFF
size: once; V: TRBV27; J: TRBJ2-5; length: 14; D: .; DNA: TGTGCCAGCAGTTTATTGGGGGCACAGGAGACCCAGTACTTC; CDR3: CASSLLGAQETQYF
size: once; V: TRBV6-1; J: TRBJ2-5; length: 16; D: TRBD2; DNA: TGTGCCAGCAGTGATTGGGCTAGCGGGGGCCAGGAGACCCAGTACTTC; CDR3: CASSDWASGGQETQYF
size: .; V: TRBV2; J: TRBJ2-7; length: 15; D: TRBD2; DNA: TGTGCCAGCAGCGAGGGACTAGCGGGGCTCGGAGAGCAGTACTTC; CDR3: CASSEGLAGLGEQYF
size: .; V: TRBV7-9; J: TRBJ2-2; length: 15; D: .; DNA: TGTGCCAGCAGCTTTACTCAGCCTAACACCGGGGAGCTGTTTTTT; CDR3: CASSFTQPNTGELFF
size: .; V: TRBV7-9; J: TRBJ1-5; length: 15; D: .; DNA: TGTGCCAGCAGCCGAACACACGACGGCAATCAGCCCCAGCATTTT; CDR3: CASSRTHDGNQPQHF
size: once; V: TRBV5-8; J: TRBJ2-7; length: 16; D: TRBD1; DNA: TGTGCCAGCAGCTCGTGGGGGGACAGGGCCACCTACGAGCAGTACTTC; CDR3: CASSSWGDRATYEQYF
size: .; V: TRBV28; J: TRBJ1-4; length: 16; D: .; DNA: TGTGCCAGCAGTTTCGACGGGTGGAATGGTAATGAAAAACTGTTTTTT; CDR3: CASSFDGWNGNEKLFF
size: .; V: TRBV10-3; J: TRBJ1-5; length: 14; D: TRBD1; DNA: TGTGCCATCAGTGAGCAGGGGGCTGCACAGCCCCAGCATTTT; CDR3: CAISEQGAAQPQHF
size: .; V: TRBV2; J: TRBJ2-5; length: 15; D: .; DNA: TGTGCCAGCACCCAGGGGGGATCTGGGCAAGAGACCCAGTACTTC; CDR3: CASTQGGSGQETQYF
size: .; V: TRBV2; J: TRBJ2-6; length: 14; D: .; DNA: TGTGCCAGCAGGATTTCAACTGGGGCCAACGTCCTGACTTTC; CDR3: CASRISTGANVLTF
size: .; V: TRBV5-1; J: TRBJ1-3; length: 18; D: TRBD1; DNA: TGCGCCAGCAGCCGATCGGCGGGACAGGGGAGATCTGGAAACACCATATATTTT; CDR3: CASSRSAGQGRSGNTIYF
size: .; V: TRBV9; J: TRBJ2-2; length: 16; D: .; DNA: TGTGCCAGCACCCAAGCCGGGACACCGAACACCGGGGAGCTGTTTTTT; CDR3: CASTQAGTPNTGELFF
size: .; V: TRBV6-1; J: TRBJ2-5; length: 14; D: .; DNA: TGTGCCAGCAGTGAAAGTCGGGGGCGCGTTGCCCAGTACTTC; CDR3: CASSESRGRVAQYF
size: .; V: TRBV6-1; J: TRBJ1-5; length: 15; D: .; DNA: TGTGCCAGCCAGGGGACACCTTCAACCAATCAGCCCCAGCATTTT; CDR3: CASQGTPSTNQPQHF
size: once; V: TRBV5-4; J: TRBJ1-1; length: 14; D: TRBD1; DNA: TGTGCCAGCAGGAGGGACAGTTTGAACACTGAAGCTTTCTTT; CDR3: CASRRDSLNTEAFF
size: .; V: TRBV7-3; J: TRBJ2-1; length: 15; D: TRBD2; DNA: TGTGCCAGCAGCCATCTAGCGGGAGACCACAATGAGCAGTTCTTC; CDR3: CASSHLAGDHNEQFF
size: .; V: TRBV15; J: TRBJ2-7; length: 14; D: .; DNA: TGTGCCACCAGCAGAGATCCCGACAGCGGGGAGCAGTACTTC; CDR3: CATSRDPDSGEQYF
size: .; V: TRBV5-6; J: TRBJ2-3; length: 17; D: TRBD2; DNA: TGTGCCAGCAGCCCTACTAGCGGGGGCTCTAGCACAGATACGCAGTATTTT; CDR3: CASSPTSGGSSTDTQYF
size: .; V: TRBV2; J: TRBJ2-7; length: 15; D: .; DNA: TGTGCCAGCAGTGTACGAGCGGAGGCCCCCTACGAGCAGTACTTC; CDR3: CASSVRAEAPYEQYF
size: .; V: TRBV7-2; J: TRBJ1-5; length: 12; D: .; DNA: TGTGCCAGCAGCTTAGCGGGCCAGCCCCAGCATTTT; CDR3: CASSLAGQPQHF
size: .; V: TRBV11-2; J: TRBJ2-7; length: 14; D: .; DNA: TGTGCCAGCAGCTTAGGACTAGATCCCTACGAGCAGTACTTC; CDR3: CASSLGLDPYEQYF
size: .; V: TRBV5-4; J: TRBJ1-2; length: 15; D: .; DNA: TGTGCCAGCAGCTTGGGGTTGGAAGGAAACCAGGGCTACACCTTC; CDR3: CASSLGLEGNQGYTF
size: .; V: TRBV9; J: TRBJ1-2; length: 15; D: .; DNA: TGTGCCAGCAGCCCCCACTCCCTACCCGTGGCTGGCTACACCTTC; CDR3: CASSPHSLPVAGYTF
size: .; V: TRBV5-4; J: TRBJ2-2; length: 15; D: .; DNA: TGTGCCAGCAGCTTGGTGGCCGGGGATGCCGGGGAGCTGTTTTTT; CDR3: CASSLVAGDAGELFF
size: .; V: TRBV28; J: TRBJ2-7; length: 15; D: TRBD1; DNA: TGTGCCAGCAGTTCTCCGGGACAGGGGAGCTACGAGCAGTACTTC; CDR3: CASSSPGQGSYEQYF
size: many; V: TRBV5-1; J: TRBJ2-7; length: 13; D: .; DNA: TGCGCCAGCAGCAGAGCGGACTCCTACGAGCAGTACTTC; CDR3: CASSRADSYEQYF
size: once; V: TRBV10-1; J: TRBJ2-1; length: 14; D: .; DNA: TGCGCCAGCAGCCCGAGGGGAATTTACAATGAGCAGTTCTTC; CDR3: CASSPRGIYNEQFF
size: .; V: TRBV9; J: TRBJ2-5; length: 16; D: .; DNA: TGTGCCAGCAGCGTAGCGGGAAGCGGAACACAAGAGACCCAGTACTTC; CDR3: CASSVAGSGTQETQYF